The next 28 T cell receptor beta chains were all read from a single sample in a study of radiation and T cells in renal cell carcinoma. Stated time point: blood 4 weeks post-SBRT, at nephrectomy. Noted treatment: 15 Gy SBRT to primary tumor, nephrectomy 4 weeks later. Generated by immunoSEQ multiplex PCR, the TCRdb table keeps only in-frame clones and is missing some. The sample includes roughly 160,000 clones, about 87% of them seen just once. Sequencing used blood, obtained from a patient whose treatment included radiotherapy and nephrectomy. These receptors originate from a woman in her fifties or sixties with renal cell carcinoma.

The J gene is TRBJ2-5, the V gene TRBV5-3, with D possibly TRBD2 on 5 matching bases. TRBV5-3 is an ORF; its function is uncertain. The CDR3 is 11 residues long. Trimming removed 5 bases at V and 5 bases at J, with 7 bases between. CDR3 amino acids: CARSTGETQYF. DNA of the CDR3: TGTGCCAGAAGTACGGGGGAGACCCAGTACTTC.

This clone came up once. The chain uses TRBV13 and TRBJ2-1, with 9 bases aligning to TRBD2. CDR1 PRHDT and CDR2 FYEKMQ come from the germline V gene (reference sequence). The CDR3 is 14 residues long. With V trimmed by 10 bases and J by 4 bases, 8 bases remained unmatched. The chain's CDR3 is CATKTSGLYNEQFF. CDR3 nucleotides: TGTGCCACCAAGACTAGCGGACTTTACAATGAGCAGTTCTTC.

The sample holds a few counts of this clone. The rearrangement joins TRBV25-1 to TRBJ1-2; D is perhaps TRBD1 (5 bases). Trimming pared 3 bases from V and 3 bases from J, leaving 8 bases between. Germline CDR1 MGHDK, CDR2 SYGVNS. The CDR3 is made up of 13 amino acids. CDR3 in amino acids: CASSDQGDYGYTF. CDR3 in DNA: TGTGCCAGCAGTGATCAGGGTGACTATGGCTACACCTTC.

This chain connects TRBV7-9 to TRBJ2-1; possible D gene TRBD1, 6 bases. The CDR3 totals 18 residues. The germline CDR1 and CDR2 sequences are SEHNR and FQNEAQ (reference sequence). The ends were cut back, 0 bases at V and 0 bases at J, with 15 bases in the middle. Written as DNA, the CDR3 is TGTGCCAGCAGCTTAGCCCTCACAGGGTCGAGCTCCTACAATGAGCAGTTCTTC. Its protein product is CASSLALTGSSSYNEQFF.

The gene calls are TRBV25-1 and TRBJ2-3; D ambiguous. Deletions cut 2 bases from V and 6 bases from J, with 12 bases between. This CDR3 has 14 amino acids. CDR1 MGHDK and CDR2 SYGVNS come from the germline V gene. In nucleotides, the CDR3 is TGTGCCAGCAGTGAACCCCGGTTGGCGGATACGCAGTATTTT. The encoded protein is CASSEPRLADTQYF.

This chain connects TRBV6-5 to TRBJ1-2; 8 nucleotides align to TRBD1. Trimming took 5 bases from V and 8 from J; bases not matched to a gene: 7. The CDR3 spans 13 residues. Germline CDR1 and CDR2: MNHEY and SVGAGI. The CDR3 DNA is TGTGCCAGCAGTAAGGACAGGGTCTTGGGCTACACCTTC. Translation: CASSKDRVLGYTF.

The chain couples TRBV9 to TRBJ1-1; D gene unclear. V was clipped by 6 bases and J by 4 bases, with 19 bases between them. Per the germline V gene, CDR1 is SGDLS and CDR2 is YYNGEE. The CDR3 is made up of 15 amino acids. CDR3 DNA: TGTGCCAGCACCCCGGGGTTCCGCCAGAGCACTGAAGCTTTCTTT. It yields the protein CASTPGFRQSTEAFF.

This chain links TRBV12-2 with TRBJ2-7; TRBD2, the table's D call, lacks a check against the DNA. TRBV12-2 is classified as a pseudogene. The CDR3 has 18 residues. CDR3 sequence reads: CASRLEGRGVLSSYEQYF. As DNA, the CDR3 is TGTGCAAGTCGCTTAGAGGGACGGGGGGTCCTCTCTTCCTACGAGCAGTACTTC.

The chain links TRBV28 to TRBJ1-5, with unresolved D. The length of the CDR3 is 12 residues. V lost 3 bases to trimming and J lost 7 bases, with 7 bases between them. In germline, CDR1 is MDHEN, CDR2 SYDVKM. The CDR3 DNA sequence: TGTGCCAGCAGTTTCGACCAACAGCCCCAGCATTTT. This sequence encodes CASSFDQQPQHF.

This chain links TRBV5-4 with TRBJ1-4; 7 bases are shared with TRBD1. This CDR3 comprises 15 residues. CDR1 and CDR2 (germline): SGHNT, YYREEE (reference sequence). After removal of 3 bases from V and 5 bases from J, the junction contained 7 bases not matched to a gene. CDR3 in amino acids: CASSSLTGENEKLFF. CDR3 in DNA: TGTGCCAGCAGCTCCCTCACAGGGGAGAATGAAAAACTGTTTTTT.

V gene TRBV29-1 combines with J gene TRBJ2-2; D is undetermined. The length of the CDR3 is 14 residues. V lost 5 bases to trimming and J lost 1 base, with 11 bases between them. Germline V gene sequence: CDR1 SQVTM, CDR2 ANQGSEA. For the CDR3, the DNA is TGCAGCGTTCTAGGCAGCATGAACACCGGGGAGCTGTTTTTT. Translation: CSVLGSMNTGELFF.

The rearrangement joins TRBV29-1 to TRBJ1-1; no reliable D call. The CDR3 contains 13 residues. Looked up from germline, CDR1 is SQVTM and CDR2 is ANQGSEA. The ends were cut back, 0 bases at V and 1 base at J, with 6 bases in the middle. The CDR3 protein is CSVEEPGNTEAFF. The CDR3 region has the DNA TGCAGCGTTGAAGAACCCGGGAACACTGAAGCTTTCTTT.

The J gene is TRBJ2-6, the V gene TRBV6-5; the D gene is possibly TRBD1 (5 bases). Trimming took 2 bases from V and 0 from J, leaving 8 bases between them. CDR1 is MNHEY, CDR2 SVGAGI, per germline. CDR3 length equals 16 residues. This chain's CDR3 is CASSYGRVSGANVLTF. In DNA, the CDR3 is TGTGCCAGCAGTTACGGCAGGGTCTCTGGGGCCAACGTCCTGACTTTC.

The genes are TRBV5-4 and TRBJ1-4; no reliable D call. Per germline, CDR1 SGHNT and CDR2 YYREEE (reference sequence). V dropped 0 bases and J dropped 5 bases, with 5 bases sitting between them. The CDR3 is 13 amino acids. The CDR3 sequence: CASSLARNEKLFF. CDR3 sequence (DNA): TGTGCCAGCAGCTTGGCCAGGAATGAAAAACTGTTTTTT.

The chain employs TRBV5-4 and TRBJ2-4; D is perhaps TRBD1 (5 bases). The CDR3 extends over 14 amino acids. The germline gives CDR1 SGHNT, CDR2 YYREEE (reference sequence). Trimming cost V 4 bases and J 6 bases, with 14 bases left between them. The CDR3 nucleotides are TGTGCCAGCAGCCATAGGACCCAGGGAAACATTCAGTACTTC. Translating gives CASSHRTQGNIQYF. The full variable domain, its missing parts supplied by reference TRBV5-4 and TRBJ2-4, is ETGVTQSPTHLIKTRGQQVTLRCSSQSGHNTVSWYQQALGQGPQFIFQYYREEENGRGNFPPRFSGLQFPNYSSELNVNALELDDSALYLCASSHRTQGNIQYFGAGTRLSVL.

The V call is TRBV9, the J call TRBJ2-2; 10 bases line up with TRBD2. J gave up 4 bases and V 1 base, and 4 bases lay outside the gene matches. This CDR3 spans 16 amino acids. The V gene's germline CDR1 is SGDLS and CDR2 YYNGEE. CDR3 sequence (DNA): TGTGCCAGCAGCGTAAGCGGGGGGGCCATCACCGGGGAGCTGTTTTTT. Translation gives CASSVSGGAITGELFF.

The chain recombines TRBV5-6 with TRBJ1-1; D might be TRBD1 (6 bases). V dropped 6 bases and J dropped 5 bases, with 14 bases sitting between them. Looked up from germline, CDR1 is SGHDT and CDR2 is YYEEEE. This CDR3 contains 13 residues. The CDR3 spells CASTFRGLTEAFF. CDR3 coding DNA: TGTGCCAGCACCTTCAGGGGATTAACTGAAGCTTTCTTT.

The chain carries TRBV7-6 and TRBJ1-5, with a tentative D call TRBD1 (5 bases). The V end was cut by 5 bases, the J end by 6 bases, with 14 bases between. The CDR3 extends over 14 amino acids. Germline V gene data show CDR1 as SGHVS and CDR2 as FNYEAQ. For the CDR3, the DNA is TGTGCCAGCAGCCCAATGAGGGGTAGTCAGCCCCAGCATTTT. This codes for CASSPMRGSQPQHF.

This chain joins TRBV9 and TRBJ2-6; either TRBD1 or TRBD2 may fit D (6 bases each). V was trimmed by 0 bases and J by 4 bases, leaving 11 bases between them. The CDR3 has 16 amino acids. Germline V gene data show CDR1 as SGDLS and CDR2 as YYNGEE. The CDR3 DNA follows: TGTGCCAGCAGCGTAGGCCCGGGGGCCGGGGCCAACGTCCTGACTTTC. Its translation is CASSVGPGAGANVLTF. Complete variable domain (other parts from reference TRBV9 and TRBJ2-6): DSGVTQTPKHLITATGQRVTLRCSPRSGDLSVYWYQQSLDQGLQFLIQYYNGEERAKGNILERFSAQQFPDLHSELNLSSLELGDSALYFCASSVGPGAGANVLTFGAGSRLTVL.

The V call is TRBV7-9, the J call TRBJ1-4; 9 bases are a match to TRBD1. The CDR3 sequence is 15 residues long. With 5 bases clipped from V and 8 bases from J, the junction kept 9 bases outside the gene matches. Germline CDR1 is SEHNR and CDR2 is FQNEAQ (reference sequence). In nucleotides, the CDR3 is TGTGCCAGCAGCCCCTCCGGGACAGGGAACGAAAAACTGTTTTTT. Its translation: CASSPSGTGNEKLFF. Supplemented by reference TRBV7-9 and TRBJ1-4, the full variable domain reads DTGVSQNPRHKITKRGQNVTFRCDPISEHNRLYWYRQTLGQGPEFLTYFQNEAQLEKSRLLSDRFSAERPKGSFSTLEIQRTEQGDSAMYLCASSPSGTGNEKLFFGSGTQLSVL.

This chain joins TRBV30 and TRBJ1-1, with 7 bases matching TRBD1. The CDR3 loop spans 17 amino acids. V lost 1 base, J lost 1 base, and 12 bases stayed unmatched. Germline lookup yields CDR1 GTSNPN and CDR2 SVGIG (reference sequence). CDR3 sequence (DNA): TGTGCCTGGAGTGCCCGGGGCAGGGGGAGGGGGAACACTGAAGCTTTCTTT. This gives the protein CAWSARGRGRGNTEAFF.

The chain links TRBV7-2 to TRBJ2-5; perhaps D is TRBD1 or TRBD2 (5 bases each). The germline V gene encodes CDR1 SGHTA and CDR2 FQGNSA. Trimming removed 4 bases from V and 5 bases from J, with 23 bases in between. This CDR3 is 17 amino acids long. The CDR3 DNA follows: TGTGCCAGCAGCTCCCTCGGAGGTTCTACTGGGGCCGAGACCCAGTACTTC. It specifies CASSSLGGSTGAETQYF. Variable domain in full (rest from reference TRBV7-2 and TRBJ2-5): GAGVSQSPSNKVTEKGKDVELRCDPISGHTALYWYRQSLGQGLEFLIYFQGNSAPDKSGLPSDRFSAERTGGSVSTLTIQRTQQEDSAVYLCASSSLGGSTGAETQYFGPGTRLLVL.

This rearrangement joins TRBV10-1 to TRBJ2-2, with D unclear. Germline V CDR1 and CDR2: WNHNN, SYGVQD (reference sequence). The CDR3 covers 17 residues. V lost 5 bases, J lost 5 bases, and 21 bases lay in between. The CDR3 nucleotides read TGCGCCAGCAGTCCCCCTGGGGAATCTGGGTGGACCGGGGAGCTGTTTTTT. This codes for CASSPPGESGWTGELFF.

The CDR3 loop reads CASSGTTDTQYF. Written as DNA, the CDR3 is TGTGCCAGCAGTGGGACCACAGATACGCAGTATTTT. V is TRBV25-1 and J is TRBJ2-3, with D unclear. The germline V gene has CDR1 MGHDK and CDR2 SYGVNS. The CDR3 contains 12 residues. V was shortened by 4 bases and J by 2 bases, with 4 bases between the two germline ends.

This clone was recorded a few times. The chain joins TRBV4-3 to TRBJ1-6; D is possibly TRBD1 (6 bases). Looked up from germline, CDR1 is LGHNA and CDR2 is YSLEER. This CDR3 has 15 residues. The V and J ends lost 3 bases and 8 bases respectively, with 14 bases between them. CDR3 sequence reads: CASSQRYRADSPLHF. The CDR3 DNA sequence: TGCGCCAGCAGCCAGAGGTACAGGGCAGATTCACCCCTCCACTTT.

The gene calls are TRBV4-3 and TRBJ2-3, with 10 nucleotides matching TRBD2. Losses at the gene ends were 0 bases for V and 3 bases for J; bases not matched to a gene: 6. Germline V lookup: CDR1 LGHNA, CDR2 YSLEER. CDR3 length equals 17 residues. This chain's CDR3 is CASSQDPSSGGTDTQYF. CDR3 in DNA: TGCGCCAGCAGCCAAGACCCTTCTAGCGGGGGTACAGATACGCAGTATTTT.

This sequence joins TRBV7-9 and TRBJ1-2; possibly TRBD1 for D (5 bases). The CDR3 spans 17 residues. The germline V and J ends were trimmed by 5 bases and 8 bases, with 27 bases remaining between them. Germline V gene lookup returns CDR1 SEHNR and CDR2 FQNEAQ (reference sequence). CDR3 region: CASSRLGRGTKSGGYTF. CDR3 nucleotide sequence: TGTGCCAGCAGCCGTCTTGGGCGCGGGACCAAGTCCGGGGGCTACACCTTC.

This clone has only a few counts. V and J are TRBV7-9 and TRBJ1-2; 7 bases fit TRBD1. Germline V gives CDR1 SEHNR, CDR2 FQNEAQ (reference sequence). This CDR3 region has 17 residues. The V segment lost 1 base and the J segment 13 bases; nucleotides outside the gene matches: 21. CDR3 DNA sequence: TGTGCCAGCAGCTTAGGGGTGCCTAGATTACAGGGGATGAGGGGCACCTTC. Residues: CASSLGVPRLQGMRGTF. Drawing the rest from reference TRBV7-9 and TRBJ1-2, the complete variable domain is DTGVSQNPRHKITKRGQNVTFRCDPISEHNRLYWYRQTLGQGPEFLTYFQNEAQLEKSRLLSDRFSAERPKGSFSTLEIQRTEQGDSAMYLCASSLGVPRLQGMRGTFGSGTRLTVV.